These 15 T cell receptor beta chains were sequenced from one sample in a study of PD-1 blockade in mismatch repair-deficient tumors. Clones were sequenced by immunoSEQ multiplex PCR, and TCRdb holds only the in-frame ones, with some missing. The table has roughly 48,000 clones, 77% seen once; the top ten hold more than 3%. This specimen consisted of PBMCs, obtained before pembrolizumab treatment. Every receptor here comes from an adult with mismatch repair-deficient cancer.

The V gene is TRBV6-6, the J gene TRBJ2-1; 13 nucleotides align to TRBD2. Germline loops: CDR1 MNHNY, CDR2 SVGAGI (reference sequence). The CDR3 totals 16 residues. Trimming removed 6 bases from V and 8 bases from J; junction bases left unmatched: 10. In DNA form, the CDR3 reads TGTGCCAGCAGCCTCCCTAGGACTAGCGGGAGTGATGAGCAGTTCTTC. This gives the protein CASSLPRTSGSDEQFF.

This clone was counted a single time. The rearrangement links TRBV6-5 to TRBJ2-3; D unresolved. Germline CDR1 and CDR2: MNHEY and SVGAGI. V was trimmed by 2 bases and J by 6 bases, leaving 6 bases between them. This CDR3 is 12 amino acids long. Written as DNA, the CDR3 is TGTGCCAGCAGTTACGATTTTGATACGCAGTATTTT. Translating gives CASSYDFDTQYF.

CDR3 DNA sequence: TGTGCCAGCAGTTACCCCGGGACAGGGACCTATGGCTACACCTTC. Translated, it gives CASSYPGTGTYGYTF. This chain links TRBV6-5 with TRBJ1-2, with 9 nucleotides matching TRBD1. The V gene's germline CDR1 is MNHEY and CDR2 SVGAGI. Trimming took 2 bases from V and 4 from J; bases not matched to a gene: 5. The CDR3 is made up of 15 amino acids.

This clone was seen only once. The V call is TRBV7-2, the J call TRBJ1-1; TRBD1 might be the D (6 bases). V lost 1 base and J 3 bases, leaving 12 bases between the germline ends. CDR3 length equals 15 residues. Germline CDR1 is SGHTA and CDR2 is FQGNSA. For the CDR3, the DNA is TGTGCCAGCAGCTTAGATGGCAGGGGAGACACTGAAGCTTTCTTT. It encodes CASSLDGRGDTEAFF.

This clone was recorded a few times. In DNA, the CDR3 is TGCAGCGCTGGGGGCGCCTACTATGGCTACACCTTC. This translates into CSAGGAYYGYTF. The genes are TRBV29-1 and TRBJ1-2; D may be TRBD1 (6 bases). This CDR3 contains 12 residues. Germline assignment: CDR1 SQVTM and CDR2 ANQGSEA. V gave up 7 bases and J gave up 3 bases, with 12 bases separating them. The variable domain in full, with the rest retrieved from reference TRBV29-1 and TRBJ1-2, is SAVISQKPSRDICQRGTSLTIQCQVDSQVTMMFWYRQQPGQSLTLIATANQGSEATYESGFVIDKFPISRPNLTFSTLTVSNMSPEDSSIYLCSAGGAYYGYTFGSGTRLTVV.

CDR3 DNA: TGTGCCAGCAGCAGGAAGGGGGTGTGGGACGAGCAGTACTTC. Encoded protein: CASSRKGVWDEQYF. The chain has TRBV21-1 and TRBJ2-7; the D segment call TRBD1 is taken from the table without a DNA check. TRBV21-1 is given as a pseudogene. The CDR3 sequence is 14 residues long.

This clone appeared a few times. The rearrangement uses TRBV13 and TRBJ2-1; TRBD1 matches at 8 bases. This CDR3 spans 15 amino acids. The V and J ends lost 6 bases and 5 bases, in that order; junction bases with no gene match: 9. CDR1 and CDR2 (germline): PRHDT, FYEKMQ (reference sequence). The CDR3 bases are TGTGCCAGCAGGTTTCGTGGACAGGGAAACAATGAGCAGTTCTTC. It specifies CASRFRGQGNNEQFF.

This rearrangement joins TRBV2 to TRBJ2-7; TRBD2 matches 9 bases. The CDR3 consists of 15 residues. V lost 8 bases and J lost 4; bases outside the gene matches: 12. Germline V CDR1 and CDR2: SNHLY, FYNNEI. CDR3 bases: TGTGCCAGCTCTTTGAAGGCTAGCGGGGCTTACGAGCAGTACTTC. Encoded protein: CASSLKASGAYEQYF.

This clone was seen only a few times. V and J are TRBV7-9 and TRBJ1-2, with 12 bases lining up with TRBD1. The CDR3 is made up of 15 amino acids. CDR1 SEHNR and CDR2 FQNEAQ come from the germline V gene (reference sequence). The V segment lost 5 bases and the J segment 11 bases; nucleotides outside the gene matches: 12. DNA for the CDR3: TGTGCCAGCAGCCCTACCCCGGGACAGGGGGCATGGTACACCTTC. Protein sequence: CASSPTPGQGAWYTF.

The chain uses TRBV2 and TRBJ2-3; the match to TRBD2 covers 8 bases. Germline assignment: CDR1 SNHLY and CDR2 FYNNEI. The V segment lost 4 bases and the J segment 4 bases; nucleotides outside the gene matches: 10. The CDR3 spans 16 residues. The CDR3 loop reads CASSGGLAARADTQYF. CDR3 in DNA: TGTGCCAGCAGTGGCGGACTAGCAGCGAGGGCAGATACGCAGTATTTT.

J is TRBJ1-1 and V is TRBV7-3; 12 bases map to TRBD1. Germline V gene lookup returns CDR1 SGHTA and CDR2 FQGTGA. The CDR3 extends over 18 amino acids. V trimming: 5 bases; J trimming: 4 bases; junction bases outside the gene matches: 14. The CDR3: CASSPDPGDRGLGTEAFF. CDR3 DNA sequence: TGTGCCAGCAGCCCAGATCCAGGGGACAGGGGGCTAGGCACTGAAGCTTTCTTT.

The chain is built from TRBV6-1 and TRBJ2-7, with D perhaps matching TRBD2 (6 bases). The germline CDR1 and CDR2 sequences are MNHNS and SASEGT. CDR3 length equals 13 residues. V was shortened by 6 bases and J by 2 bases, with 11 bases between the two germline ends. The CDR3 sequence is CASRGRETYEQYF. The CDR3 DNA sequence: TGTGCCAGCAGAGGGCGGGAAACCTACGAGCAGTACTTC.

This clone was counted only a few times. The J gene is TRBJ1-5, the V gene TRBV5-4, with D unclear. The CDR3 sequence is 13 residues long. The V end was cut by 4 bases, the J end by 2 bases, with 7 bases between. CDR1 and CDR2 from the germline V gene are SGHNT and YYREEE (reference sequence). For the CDR3, the DNA is TGTGCCAGCAGCCTGAGGGGCAATCAGCCCCAGCATTTT. It encodes CASSLRGNQPQHF.

This clone was seen a few times. The CDR3 sequence: CASSPGRRAFF. As DNA, the CDR3 is TGTGCCAGCAGCCCTGGACGTAGAGCTTTCTTT. J is TRBJ1-1 and V is TRBV14; D gene ambiguous. Germline CDR1 is SGHDN and CDR2 is FVKESK. This CDR3 is 11 amino acids long. Trimming removed 4 bases from V and 10 bases from J, with 10 bases in between.

This clone was counted a single time. The J gene is TRBJ2-3, the V gene TRBV4-1, with 8 bases that match TRBD2. CDR1 and CDR2 (germline): MGHRA, YSYEKL. Trimming took 4 bases from V and 4 from J; bases not matched to a gene: 16. The CDR3 contains 18 residues. DNA for the CDR3: TGCGCCAGCAGCCTCCAGCCTTCGACTAGCGCGGGGGCAGATACGCAGTATTTT. Its translation: CASSLQPSTSAGADTQYF.